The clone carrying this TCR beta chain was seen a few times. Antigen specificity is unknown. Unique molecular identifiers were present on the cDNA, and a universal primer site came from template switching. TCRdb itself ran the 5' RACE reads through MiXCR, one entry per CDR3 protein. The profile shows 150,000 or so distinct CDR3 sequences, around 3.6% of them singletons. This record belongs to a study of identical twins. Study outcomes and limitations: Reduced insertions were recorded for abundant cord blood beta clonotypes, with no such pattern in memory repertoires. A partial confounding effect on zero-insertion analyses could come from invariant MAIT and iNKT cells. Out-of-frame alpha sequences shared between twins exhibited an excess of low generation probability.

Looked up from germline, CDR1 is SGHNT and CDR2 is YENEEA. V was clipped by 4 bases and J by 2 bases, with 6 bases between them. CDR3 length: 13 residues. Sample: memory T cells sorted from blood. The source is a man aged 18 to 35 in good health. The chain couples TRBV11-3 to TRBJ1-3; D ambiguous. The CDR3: CASSSRPGNTIYF. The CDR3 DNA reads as TGTGCCAGCAGCTCGAGACCTGGAAACACCATATATTTT.